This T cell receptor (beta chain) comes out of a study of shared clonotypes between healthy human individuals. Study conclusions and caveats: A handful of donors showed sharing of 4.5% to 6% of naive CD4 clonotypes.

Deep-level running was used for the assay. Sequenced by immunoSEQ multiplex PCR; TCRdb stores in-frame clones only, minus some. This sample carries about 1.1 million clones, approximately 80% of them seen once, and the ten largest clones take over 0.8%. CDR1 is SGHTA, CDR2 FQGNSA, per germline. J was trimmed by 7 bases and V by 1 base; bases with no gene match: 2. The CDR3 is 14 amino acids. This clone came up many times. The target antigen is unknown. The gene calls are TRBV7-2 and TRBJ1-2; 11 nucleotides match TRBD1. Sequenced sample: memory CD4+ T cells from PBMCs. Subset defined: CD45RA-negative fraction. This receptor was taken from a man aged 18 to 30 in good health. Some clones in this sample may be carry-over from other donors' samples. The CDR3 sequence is CASSLVGQGGGYTF. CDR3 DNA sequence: TGTGCCAGCAGCTTAGTGGGACAGGGGGGTGGCTACACCTTC.